The clone carrying this T cell receptor (beta chain) was counted only a few times. The entry originates in a study of T cells in Graves' hyperthyroidism and ophthalmopathy. CDR1 SGHTA and CDR2 FQGTGA come from the germline V gene. After removal of 3 bases from V and 5 bases from J, the junction contained 5 bases not matched to a gene. This CDR3 has 15 residues. Amplified TCR beta CDR3 regions came from RNA transcripts. Primed by the HTBI set, a first-round RT-PCR was run on the TCR CDR3. In TCRdb, the multiplex PCR reads were re-called with MiXCR into one record per CDR3 protein. The sample lists 490,000 or so distinct CDR3 sequences, about 20% occurring once.

This TCR was sampled from a man aged 40-50 years with Graves' ophthalmopathy. The source material was blood. This sequence joins TRBV7-3 and TRBJ2-1, with TRBD2 matching over 9 bases. The CDR3 bases are TGTGCCAGCAGCTTTAGCGGGAGCGGTCACAATGAGCAGTTCTTC. It is translated as CASSFSGSGHNEQFF.